This section outlines one T cell receptor (beta chain) sequence together with its context. Its antigen is undetermined. A read error may explain this, as a much larger clone is one base away. This specimen comes from a study of CD8 T cells in ankylosing spondylitis. CDR3 length: 13 residues. With V trimmed by 7 bases and J by 4 bases, 4 bases remained unmatched. CDR1 and CDR2 from the germline V gene are SGHAT and FQNNGV. Preparation of TCR beta libraries was done by quantitative 5'-RACE with molecular barcodes. TCRdb re-derived calls from the 5' RACE reads in MiXCR, one entry per CDR3 protein. This sample has 450,000 or so distinct CDR3 sequences, with 26% found just once. Study-wide results and caveats: It appeared that ankylosing spondylitis blood was characterized by a TCR beta motif of several highly homologous variants.

This rearrangement joins TRBV11-2 to TRBJ1-3; 7 nucleotides align to TRBD1. This sequence was found in a male donor with ankylosing spondylitis. The sample was blood, either unsorted or a sorted T cell fraction (not recorded which). The CDR3 DNA is TGTGCCAGCACCCAGGGGGAAGGAAACACCATATATTTT. Protein: CASTQGEGNTIYF.